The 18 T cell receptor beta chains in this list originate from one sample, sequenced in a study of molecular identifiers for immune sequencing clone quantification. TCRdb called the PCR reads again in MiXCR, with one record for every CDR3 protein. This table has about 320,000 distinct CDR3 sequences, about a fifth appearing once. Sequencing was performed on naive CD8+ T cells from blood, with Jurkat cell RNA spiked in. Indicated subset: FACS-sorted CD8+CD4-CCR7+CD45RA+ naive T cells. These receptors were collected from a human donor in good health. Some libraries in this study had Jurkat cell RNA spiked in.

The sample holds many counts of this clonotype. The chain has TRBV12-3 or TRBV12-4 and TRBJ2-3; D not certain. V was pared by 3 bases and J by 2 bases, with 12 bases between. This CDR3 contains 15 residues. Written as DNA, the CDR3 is TGTGCCAGCAGTTTTTCCTCTACGAACACAGATACGCAGTATTTT. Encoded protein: CASSFSSTNTDTQYF.

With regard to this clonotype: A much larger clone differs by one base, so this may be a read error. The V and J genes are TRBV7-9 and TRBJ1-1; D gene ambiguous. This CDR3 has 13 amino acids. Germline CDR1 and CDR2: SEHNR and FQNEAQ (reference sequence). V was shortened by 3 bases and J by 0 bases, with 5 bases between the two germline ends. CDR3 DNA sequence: TGTGCCAGCAGCTTCCCAGTGAACACTGAAGCTTTCTTT. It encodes CASSFPVNTEAFF. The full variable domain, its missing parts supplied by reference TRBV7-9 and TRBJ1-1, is DTGVSQNPRHKITKRGQNVTFRCDPISEHNRLYWYRQTLGQGPEFLTYFQNEAQLEKSRLLSDRFSAERPKGSFSTLEIQRTEQGDSAMYLCASSFPVNTEAFFGQGTRLTVV.

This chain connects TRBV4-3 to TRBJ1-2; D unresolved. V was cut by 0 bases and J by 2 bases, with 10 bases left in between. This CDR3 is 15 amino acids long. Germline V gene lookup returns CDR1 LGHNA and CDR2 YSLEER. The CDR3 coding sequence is TGCGCCAGCAGCCAAGATGCCGTACCAAACTATGGCTACACCTTC. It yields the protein CASSQDAVPNYGYTF.

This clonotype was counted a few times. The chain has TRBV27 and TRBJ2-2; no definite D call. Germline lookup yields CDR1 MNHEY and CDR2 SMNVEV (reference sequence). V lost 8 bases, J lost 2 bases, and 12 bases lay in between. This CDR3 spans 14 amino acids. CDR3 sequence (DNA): TGTGCCAGCCGTGGAGTGACAAACACCGGGGAGCTGTTTTTT. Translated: CASRGVTNTGELFF.

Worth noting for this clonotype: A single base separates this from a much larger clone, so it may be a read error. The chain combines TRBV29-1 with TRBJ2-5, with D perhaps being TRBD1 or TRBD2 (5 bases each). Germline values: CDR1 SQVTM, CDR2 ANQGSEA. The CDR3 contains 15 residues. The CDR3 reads CSVETWGYEQETQHF. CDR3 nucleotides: TGCAGCGTTGAAACCTGGGGGTATGAGCAAGAGACCCAGCACTTC.

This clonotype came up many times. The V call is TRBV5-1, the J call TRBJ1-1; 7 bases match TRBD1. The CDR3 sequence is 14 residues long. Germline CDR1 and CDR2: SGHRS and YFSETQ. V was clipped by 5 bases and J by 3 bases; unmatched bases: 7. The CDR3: CASSYDRAYTEAFF. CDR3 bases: TGCGCCAGCAGTTACGACAGGGCTTACACTGAAGCTTTCTTT.

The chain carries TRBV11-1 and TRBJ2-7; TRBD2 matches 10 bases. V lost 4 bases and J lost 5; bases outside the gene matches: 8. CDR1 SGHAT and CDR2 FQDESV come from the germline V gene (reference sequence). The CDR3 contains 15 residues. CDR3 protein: CASSSLAGAVDEQYF. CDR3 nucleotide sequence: TGTGCCAGCAGCTCGCTAGCGGGAGCCGTCGACGAGCAGTACTTC.

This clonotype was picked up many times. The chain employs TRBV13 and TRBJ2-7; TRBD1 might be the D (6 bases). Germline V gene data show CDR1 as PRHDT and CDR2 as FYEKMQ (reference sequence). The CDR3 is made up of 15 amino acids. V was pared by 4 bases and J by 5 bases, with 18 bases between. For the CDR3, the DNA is TGTGCCAGCAGCTCGGAACTCAGGGGTATGGACGAGCAGTACTTC. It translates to CASSSELRGMDEQYF.

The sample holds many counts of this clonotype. CDR3 protein: CASSQDLDEAFF. The DNA for the CDR3 is TGCGCCAGCAGCCAAGATTTGGATGAAGCTTTCTTT. J is TRBJ1-1 and V is TRBV4-1; no firm D call. V dropped 0 bases and J dropped 7 bases, with 6 bases sitting between them. This CDR3 contains 12 residues. Per the germline V gene, CDR1 is MGHRA and CDR2 is YSYEKL.

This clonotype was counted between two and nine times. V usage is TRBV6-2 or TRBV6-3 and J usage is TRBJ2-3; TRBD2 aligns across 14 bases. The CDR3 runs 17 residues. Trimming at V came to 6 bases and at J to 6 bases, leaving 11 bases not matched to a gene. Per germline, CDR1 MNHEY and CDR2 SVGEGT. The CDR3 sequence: CASRRGLAGGLADTQYF. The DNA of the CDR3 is TGTGCCAGCAGGAGAGGACTAGCGGGAGGCCTAGCGGATACGCAGTATTTT.

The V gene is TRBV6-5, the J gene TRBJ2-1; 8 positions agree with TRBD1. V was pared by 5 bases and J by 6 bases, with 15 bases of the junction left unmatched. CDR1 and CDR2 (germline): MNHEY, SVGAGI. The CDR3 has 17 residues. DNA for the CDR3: TGTGCCAGCAGTCCTATCGCCCCTTGGACAGGGATCAATGAGCAGTTCTTC. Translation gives CASSPIAPWTGINEQFF.

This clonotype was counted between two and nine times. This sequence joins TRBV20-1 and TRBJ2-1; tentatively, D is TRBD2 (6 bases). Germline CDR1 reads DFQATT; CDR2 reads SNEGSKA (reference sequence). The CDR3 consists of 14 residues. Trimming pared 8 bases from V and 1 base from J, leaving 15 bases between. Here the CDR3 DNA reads TGCAGTCAATCGGTAGGAGGGTCCTACAATGAGCAGTTCTTC. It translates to CSQSVGGSYNEQFF.

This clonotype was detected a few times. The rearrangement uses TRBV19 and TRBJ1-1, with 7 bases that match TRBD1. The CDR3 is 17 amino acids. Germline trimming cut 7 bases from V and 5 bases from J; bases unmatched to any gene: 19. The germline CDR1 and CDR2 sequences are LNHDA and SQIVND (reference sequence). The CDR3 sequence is CASKDIQGRSVRTEAFF. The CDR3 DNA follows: TGTGCCAGTAAAGACATACAGGGGAGGTCGGTAAGGACTGAAGCTTTCTTT.

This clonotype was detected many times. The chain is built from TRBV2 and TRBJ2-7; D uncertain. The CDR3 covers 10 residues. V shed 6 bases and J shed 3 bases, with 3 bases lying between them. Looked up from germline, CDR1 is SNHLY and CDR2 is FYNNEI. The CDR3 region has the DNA TGTGCCAGCAGCCACTACGAGCAGTACTTC. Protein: CASSHYEQYF.

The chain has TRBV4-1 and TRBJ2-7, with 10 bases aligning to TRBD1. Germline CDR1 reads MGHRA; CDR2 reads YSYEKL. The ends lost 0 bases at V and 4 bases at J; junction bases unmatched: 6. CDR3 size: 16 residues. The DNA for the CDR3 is TGCGCCAGCAGCCAAGAACCTGGGACAGGGGCTTACGAGCAGTACTTC. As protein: CASSQEPGTGAYEQYF.

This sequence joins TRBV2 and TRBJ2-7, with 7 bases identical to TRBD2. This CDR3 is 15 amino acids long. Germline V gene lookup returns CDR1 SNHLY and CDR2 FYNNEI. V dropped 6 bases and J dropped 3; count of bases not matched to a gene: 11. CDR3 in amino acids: CASSPRAGPNYEQYF. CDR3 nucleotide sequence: TGTGCCAGCAGCCCAAGAGCGGGGCCGAACTACGAGCAGTACTTC.

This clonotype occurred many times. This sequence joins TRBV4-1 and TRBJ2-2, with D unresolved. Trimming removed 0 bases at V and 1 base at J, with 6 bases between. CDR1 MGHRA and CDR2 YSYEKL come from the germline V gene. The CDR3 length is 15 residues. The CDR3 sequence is CASSQDKLNTGELFF. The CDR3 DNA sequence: TGCGCCAGCAGCCAAGATAAGCTGAACACCGGGGAGCTGTTTTTT.

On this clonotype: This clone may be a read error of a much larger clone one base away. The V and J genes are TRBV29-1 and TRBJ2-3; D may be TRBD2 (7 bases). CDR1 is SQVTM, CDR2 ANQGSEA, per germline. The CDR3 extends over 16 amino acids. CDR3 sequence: CSVEDQQGGKTDTRYF. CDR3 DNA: TGCAGCGTTGAAGATCAACAGGGAGGGAAGACAGATACGCGGTATTTT.